Below are 28 T cell receptor beta chains sequenced from a single sample in a study of control samples from healthy donors and cancer patients. Using immunoSEQ multiplex PCR, the repertoire was profiled, and TCRdb retains in-frame clones only, with some absent. The table shows roughly 40,000 clones, with around 78% occurring only once. Material: blood. All receptors derive from a man aged 55 to 69 in good health.

The J gene is TRBJ2-2, the V gene TRBV6-1, with no clear D. Looked up from germline, CDR1 is MNHNS and CDR2 is SASEGT. The CDR3 sequence is 15 residues long. V was clipped by 2 bases and J by 2 bases, with 9 bases between them. CDR3 amino acids: CASSERAHNTGELFF. Here the CDR3 DNA reads TGTGCCAGCAGTGAAAGGGCTCATAACACCGGGGAGCTGTTTTTT.

This clone was counted only a few times. The CDR3 sequence: CASSFRSVQGYSPLHF. CDR3 DNA sequence: TGTGCCAGCAGCTTTCGTTCCGTACAGGGGTATTCACCCCTCCACTTT. The chain is built from TRBV7-9 and TRBJ1-6, with 7 bases fitting TRBD1. CDR3 size: 16 residues. V dropped 3 bases and J dropped 8; count of bases not matched to a gene: 10. Germline V lookup: CDR1 SEHNR, CDR2 FQNEAQ (reference sequence). The variable domain in full, completed from reference TRBV7-9 and TRBJ1-6, reads DTGVSQNPRHKITKRGQNVTFRCDPISEHNRLYWYRQTLGQGPEFLTYFQNEAQLEKSRLLSDRFSAERPKGSFSTLEIQRTEQGDSAMYLCASSFRSVQGYSPLHFGNGTRLTVT.

This clone was seen more than once but under ten times. CDR3 DNA: TGTGCCAGCAGTTACCGTGGGTCCAGCTCCTACGAGCAGTACTTC. Its translation is CASSYRGSSSYEQYF. The chain couples TRBV6-5 to TRBJ2-7; D is uncertain. Germline V gives CDR1 MNHEY, CDR2 SVGAGI. Trimming took off 2 bases at V and 0 bases at J, with 11 bases between the two ends. This CDR3 contains 15 residues.

This chain connects TRBV2 to TRBJ2-1, with 7 nucleotides matching TRBD2. Germline CDR1 and CDR2: SNHLY and FYNNEI. CDR3 length equals 14 residues. The ends lost 7 bases at V and 6 bases at J; junction bases unmatched: 9. Here the CDR3 reads CASTGGSGGNEQFF. CDR3 bases: TGTGCCAGCACAGGAGGCTCGGGAGGCAATGAGCAGTTCTTC.

J is TRBJ2-5 and V is TRBV7-8, with D possibly matching TRBD2 (5 bases). Germline CDR1 and CDR2: SGHVS and FQNEAQ. The CDR3 contains 17 residues. The ends were cut back, 1 base at V and 4 bases at J, with 19 bases in the middle. The CDR3 sequence is CASSLVGRSRGGETQYF. The CDR3 nucleotides read TGTGCCAGCAGCTTAGTAGGGCGCTCCCGAGGAGGAGAGACCCAGTACTTC.

This clone was seen only a few times. The J gene is TRBJ2-1, the V gene TRBV18; maybe TRBD2 (6 bases). CDR1 KGHSH and CDR2 LQKENI come from the germline V gene. This CDR3 is built from 14 residues. V lost 2 bases to trimming and J lost 5 bases, with 10 bases between them. The CDR3 DNA follows: TGTGCCAGCTCACCAATGGCGGGAAACAATGAGCAGTTCTTC. Residues: CASSPMAGNNEQFF. Together with reference TRBV18 and TRBJ2-1, the CDR3 gives the full variable domain: NAGVMQNPRHLVRRRGQEARLRCSPMKGHSHVYWYRQLPEEGLKFMVYLQKENIIDESGMPKERFSAEFPKEGPSILRIQQVVRGDSAAYFCASSPMAGNNEQFFGPGTRLTVL.

The chain uses TRBV5-1 and TRBJ2-7, with 8 bases aligning to TRBD1. Germline CDR1 and CDR2: SGHRS and YFSETQ. Trimming removed 4 bases from V and 5 bases from J; junction bases left unmatched: 8. The CDR3 consists of 14 residues. CDR3 in amino acids: CASSLRTGTHEQYF. As DNA, the CDR3 is TGCGCCAGCAGCCTTCGGACAGGGACCCACGAGCAGTACTTC.

This chain links TRBV6-1 with TRBJ2-7; D is tentatively TRBD1 or TRBD2 (7 bases each). The V end lost 3 bases, the J end lost 2 bases, and 11 bases lay between the germline ends. In germline, CDR1 is MNHNS, CDR2 SASEGT. The length of the CDR3 is 14 residues. The DNA of the CDR3 is TGTGCCAGCAGTGACAGGGGGGGAACCTACGAGCAGTACTTC. This translates into CASSDRGGTYEQYF.

The V call is TRBV11-3, the J call TRBJ2-4, with D possibly being TRBD2 (5 bases). Trimming removed 1 base at V and 3 bases at J, with 7 bases between. CDR3 length equals 14 residues. Germline lookup yields CDR1 SGHNT and CDR2 YENEEA. CDR3 nucleotides: TGTGCCAGCAGCTTAGGGGAGAGCAAAAACATTCAGTACTTC. It codes for CASSLGESKNIQYF. Drawing the rest from reference TRBV11-3 and TRBJ2-4, the complete variable domain is EAGVVQSPRYKIIEKKQPVAFWCNPISGHNTLYWYLQNLGQGPELLIRYENEEAVDDSQLPKDRFSAERLKGVDSTLKIQPAELGDSAVYLCASSLGESKNIQYFGAGTRLSVL.

The genes are TRBV28 and TRBJ1-6; D not resolved. V lost 4 bases, J lost 9 bases, and 16 bases lay in between. The CDR3 sequence is 15 residues long. The germline V gene has CDR1 MDHEN and CDR2 SYDVKM. The CDR3 protein is CASSSPSTQGSPLHF. The CDR3 DNA reads TGTGCCAGCAGTTCCCCCAGCACGCAAGGTTCACCCCTCCACTTT.

This rearrangement joins TRBV11-1 to TRBJ1-4; D uncertain. In germline, CDR1 is SGHAT, CDR2 FQDESV (reference sequence). The CDR3 length is 14 residues. The V gene lost 3 bases and the J gene lost 0 bases, with 5 bases spanning the gap. CDR3 bases: TGTGCCAGCAGCTTGGTAGCAACTAATGAAAAACTGTTTTTT. Its translation: CASSLVATNEKLFF.

This chain connects TRBV18 to TRBJ1-1, with D unresolved. With 0 bases removed from V and 1 base from J, the gap between germline ends came to 12 bases. This CDR3 has 16 residues. Germline V gene lookup returns CDR1 KGHSH and CDR2 LQKENI. CDR3 bases: TGTGCCAGCTCACCACCTAACGGACGGGCGAACACTGAAGCTTTCTTT. The encoded protein is CASSPPNGRANTEAFF.

In this sample, this clone turned up once. This chain uses TRBV7-2 with TRBJ2-5; 9 bases line up with TRBD1. CDR3 length: 14 amino acids. Trimming removed 8 bases from V and 5 bases from J; junction bases left unmatched: 9. Germline lookup yields CDR1 SGHTA and CDR2 FQGNSA. The CDR3 here is CASAPDRGSETQYF. The CDR3 bases are TGTGCCAGCGCTCCGGACAGGGGATCGGAGACCCAGTACTTC.

This clone was seen a single time. This sequence joins TRBV30 and TRBJ1-4, with TRBD1 matching over 7 bases. CDR1 is GTSNPN and CDR2 is SVGIG in the germline V gene (reference sequence). V shed 5 bases and J 8 bases; nucleotides not matched to a gene: 17. This CDR3 is built from 16 residues. CDR3 loop: CAWGTAVSPRVEKLFF. CDR3 in DNA: TGTGCCTGGGGGACAGCGGTCTCTCCCCGCGTGGAAAAACTGTTTTTT.

This chain joins TRBV24-1 and TRBJ2-1; D remains unclear. CDR3 size: 11 residues. The germline gives CDR1 KGHDR, CDR2 SFDVKD. V was pared by 3 bases and J by 8 bases, with 4 bases between. The DNA for the CDR3 is TGTGCCACCAGTGATATTGATGAGCAGTTCTTC. It encodes CATSDIDEQFF.

This CDR3 reads CASSQWNRGAYNEQFF. The CDR3 DNA is TGTGCCAGCAGCCAATGGAACAGGGGGGCCTACAATGAGCAGTTCTTC. V gene TRBV3-1 (or the pseudogene TRBV3-2) combines with J gene TRBJ2-1; 8 bases line up with TRBD1. Germline trimming cut 2 bases from V and 2 bases from J; bases unmatched to any gene: 5. The CDR3 extends over 16 amino acids. Germline lookup yields CDR1 LGHDT and CDR2 YNNKEL (reference sequence).

The chain combines TRBV6-1 with TRBJ2-7; no clear D. CDR1 is MNHNS and CDR2 is SASEGT in the germline V gene. Deletions cut 5 bases from V and 6 bases from J, with 17 bases between. The CDR3 covers 14 residues. This CDR3 reads CASSFTALRSEQYF. CDR3 DNA: TGTGCCAGCAGTTTTACCGCCCTTAGGAGCGAGCAGTACTTC.

The chain combines TRBV19 with TRBJ1-1; TRBD1 might be the D (6 bases). With 6 bases removed from V and 5 bases from J, the gap between germline ends came to 22 bases. This CDR3 comprises 16 residues. Per the germline V gene, CDR1 is LNHDA and CDR2 is SQIVND (reference sequence). CDR3 residues: CASRSGDISPKTEAFF. Here the CDR3 DNA reads TGTGCCAGTAGAAGCGGGGACATTAGCCCAAAGACTGAAGCTTTCTTT. Supplemented by reference TRBV19 and TRBJ1-1, the full variable domain reads DGGITQSPKYLFRKEGQNVTLSCEQNLNHDAMYWYRQDPGQGLRLIYYSQIVNDFQKGDIAEGYSVSREKKESFPLTVTSAQKNPTAFYLCASRSGDISPKTEAFFGQGTRLTVV.

In its sample, this clone was seen a few times. The chain recombines TRBV6-6 with TRBJ1-2; TRBD1 is a possible D gene (6 bases). V was clipped by 5 bases and J by 1 base, with 29 bases between them. CDR3 size: 20 residues. The germline V gene has CDR1 MNHNY and CDR2 SVGAGI (reference sequence). The CDR3 DNA is TGTGCCAGCAGTCCCTCCCCGGGGGGCACGGCCACCCCCTTTAACTATGGCTACACCTTC. It translates to CASSPSPGGTATPFNYGYTF.

The J gene is TRBJ1-2, the V gene TRBV7-2; TRBD1 aligns across 8 bases. CDR1 is SGHTA, CDR2 FQGNSA, per germline. The CDR3 is made up of 16 amino acids. Trimming removed 5 bases from V and 5 bases from J; junction bases left unmatched: 13. The CDR3 region is CASSTGAGTGAYGYTF. CDR3 bases: TGTGCCAGCAGCACCGGCGCCGGGACAGGAGCTTATGGCTACACCTTC.

The chain uses TRBV3-1 (or the pseudogene TRBV3-2) and TRBJ2-3; 12 nucleotides line up with TRBD2. The CDR3 totals 21 residues. CDR1 is LGHDT and CDR2 is YNNKEL in the germline V gene (reference sequence). V dropped 0 bases and J dropped 1; count of bases not matched to a gene: 14. The CDR3 nucleotides are TGTGCCAGCAGCCAAGATGTCTGGACTAGCGGGGAGCCAGAGGGCACAGATACGCAGTATTTT. Residues: CASSQDVWTSGEPEGTDTQYF.

The genes are TRBV28 and TRBJ1-5; D is uncertain. Trimming removed 6 bases from V and 0 bases from J, with 9 bases in between. The CDR3 loop spans 14 amino acids. The germline V gene has CDR1 MDHEN and CDR2 SYDVKM. As DNA, the CDR3 is TGTGCCAGCAGCCGGACGGCTAGCAATCAGCCCCAGCATTTT. Protein product: CASSRTASNQPQHF.

The genes are TRBV5-1 and TRBJ1-1; D not resolved. With 2 bases removed from V and 1 base from J, the gap between germline ends came to 6 bases. The length of the CDR3 is 13 residues. CDR1 and CDR2 (germline): SGHRS, YFSETQ. This CDR3 reads CASSLRQNTEAFF. CDR3 nucleotide sequence: TGCGCCAGCAGCTTACGGCAGAACACTGAAGCTTTCTTT. The whole variable domain, filled in from reference TRBV5-1 and TRBJ1-1, reads KAGVTQTPRYLIKTRGQQVTLSCSPISGHRSVSWYQQTPGQGLQFLFEYFSETQRNKGNFPGRFSGRQFSNSRSEMNVSTLELGDSALYLCASSLRQNTEAFFGQGTRLTVV.

The J gene is TRBJ2-1, the V gene TRBV5-8, with 7 positions matching TRBD2. CDR3 size: 18 residues. J gave up 3 bases and V 2 bases, and 14 bases lay outside the gene matches. Looked up from germline, CDR1 is SGHTS and CDR2 is YDEGEE. The CDR3 sequence: CASSFISSWGGDYNEQFF. CDR3 nucleotide sequence: TGTGCCAGCAGCTTTATCTCCTCGTGGGGGGGGGACTACAATGAGCAGTTCTTC.

The chain is built from TRBV27 and TRBJ1-1; the D is unclear. V shed 4 bases and J shed 1 base, with 10 bases lying between them. There are 14 residues in the CDR3. Germline V lookup: CDR1 MNHEY, CDR2 SMNVEV (reference sequence). The CDR3 DNA reads TGTGCCAGCAGTTCCTGGACGGGGAACACTGAAGCTTTCTTT. It yields the protein CASSSWTGNTEAFF.

The chain is built from TRBV6-5 and TRBJ2-4; D might be TRBD1 (6 bases). Trimming took off 6 bases at V and 0 bases at J, with 12 bases between the two ends. Per germline, CDR1 MNHEY and CDR2 SVGAGI. The CDR3 loop spans 15 amino acids. In DNA form, the CDR3 reads TGTGCCAGCAGCAAAACGACAGGAGCCAAAAACATTCAGTACTTC. Its translation: CASSKTTGAKNIQYF.

The sample holds a few counts of this clone. The V gene is TRBV6-2 or TRBV6-3, the J gene TRBJ1-1; no definite D call. Trimming left V 2 bases short and J 6 bases short, with 10 bases between. Germline CDR1 is MNHEY and CDR2 is SVGEGT. The CDR3 totals 13 residues. The CDR3 region has the DNA TGTGCCAGCAGTTACCGGGCCTTCTCTGAAGCTTTCTTT. Translating gives CASSYRAFSEAFF.

CDR3 in amino acids: CASSYLGATEAFF. The CDR3 nucleotides read TGTGCCAGCAGTTACTTGGGGGCCACTGAAGCTTTCTTT. The chain employs TRBV6-5 and TRBJ1-1, with D tentatively TRBD1 (6 bases). Trimming removed 1 base from V and 4 bases from J, with 7 bases in between. This CDR3 is built from 13 residues. The V gene's germline CDR1 is MNHEY and CDR2 SVGAGI.